A selection of T cell receptor beta chains follows, all from one sample in a study of cytomegalovirus exposure and HLA in healthy donors. The assay was immunoSEQ multiplex PCR, and TCRdb's table has in-frame clones only and misses some. This table holds over 110,000 clones, more than 75% found once. Material: PBMCs. These receptors originate from a woman in her 40s in good health and CMV-seropositive. Each CDR3 is given with its conserved first and last residue. Fields, in order: D gene, J gene, clone size, V gene, CDR3 protein, CDR3 DNA. D genes are given only for firm matches. Part of the rows lack a size; the others show once, few, many or a class for expanded clones.

d_gene: NA; j_gene: TRBJ1-1; abundance: NA; v_gene: TRBV2; CDR3aa: CASSGESNTEAFF; CDR3nt: TGTGCCAGCAGTGGAGAATCAAACACTGAAGCTTTCTTT
d_gene: NA; j_gene: TRBJ2-1; abundance: NA; v_gene: TRBV7-2; CDR3aa: CASSLFGGINEQFF; CDR3nt: TGTGCCAGCAGCTTATTCGGCGGGATAAATGAGCAGTTCTTC
d_gene: TRBD2; j_gene: TRBJ2-5; abundance: NA; v_gene: TRBV4-2; CDR3aa: CASSQGVAGGRQETQYF; CDR3nt: TGTGCCAGCAGCCAAGGAGTAGCGGGGGGACGTCAAGAGACCCAGTACTTC
d_gene: TRBD2; j_gene: TRBJ2-7; abundance: NA; v_gene: TRBV19; CDR3aa: CASSTLAGGSYEQYF; CDR3nt: TGTGCCAGTAGTACCCTAGCGGGAGGGTCCTACGAGCAGTACTTC
d_gene: NA; j_gene: TRBJ2-7; abundance: NA; v_gene: TRBV27; CDR3aa: CASSLSIRFSYEQYF; CDR3nt: TGTGCCAGCAGTTTATCAATCAGGTTCTCCTACGAGCAGTACTTC
d_gene: NA; j_gene: TRBJ2-5; abundance: once; v_gene: TRBV5-1; CDR3aa: CASSFSAETQYF; CDR3nt: TGCGCCAGCAGCTTTAGTGCGGAGACCCAGTACTTC
d_gene: NA; j_gene: TRBJ2-1; abundance: NA; v_gene: TRBV28; CDR3aa: CRDQVFTDNEQFF; CDR3nt: TGTCGGGATCAGGTCTTTACCGACAATGAGCAGTTCTTC
d_gene: TRBD1; j_gene: TRBJ1-4; abundance: NA; v_gene: TRBV7-9; CDR3aa: CASSLASGGGNEKLFF; CDR3nt: TGTGCCAGCAGCTTAGCCTCAGGGGGCGGGAATGAAAAACTGTTTTTT
d_gene: TRBD2; j_gene: TRBJ2-5; abundance: NA; v_gene: TRBV10-3; CDR3aa: CAIRGGTGETQYF; CDR3nt: TGTGCCATCAGGGGAGGGACGGGGGAGACCCAGTACTTC
d_gene: TRBD1; j_gene: TRBJ2-7; abundance: once; v_gene: TRBV27; CDR3aa: CASSPVRGQGEQYF; CDR3nt: TGTGCCAGCAGTCCCGTTCGTGGACAGGGGGAGCAGTACTTC
d_gene: NA; j_gene: TRBJ2-1; abundance: NA; v_gene: TRBV4-2; CDR3aa: CASSQDSLSYNEQFF; CDR3nt: TGTGCCAGCAGCCAAGACAGTCTCTCCTACAATGAGCAGTTCTTC
d_gene: TRBD2; j_gene: TRBJ2-4; abundance: NA; v_gene: TRBV7-7; CDR3aa: CASGQGPRGNIQYF; CDR3nt: TGTGCTAGCGGGCAAGGGCCTAGGGGAAACATTCAGTACTTC
d_gene: NA; j_gene: TRBJ1-4; abundance: NA; v_gene: TRBV27; CDR3aa: CASSFSSGRREKLFF; CDR3nt: TGTGCCAGCAGTTTTAGCTCTGGGAGGCGCGAAAAACTGTTTTTT
d_gene: TRBD1; j_gene: TRBJ1-1; abundance: once; v_gene: TRBV27; CDR3aa: CASSFGTDRGAFF; CDR3nt: TGTGCCAGCTCGTTTGGGACCGACAGGGGAGCTTTCTTT
d_gene: TRBD1; j_gene: TRBJ2-2; abundance: NA; v_gene: TRBV7-9; CDR3aa: CASSMTGQVTGELFF; CDR3nt: TGTGCCAGCAGCATGACGGGACAGGTCACCGGGGAGCTGTTTTTT
d_gene: NA; j_gene: TRBJ2-7; abundance: once; v_gene: TRBV5-1; CDR3aa: CASSLGGDSYEQYF; CDR3nt: TGCGCCAGCAGCTTGGGCGGAGACTCCTACGAGCAGTACTTC
d_gene: NA; j_gene: TRBJ2-1; abundance: once; v_gene: TRBV21-1; CDR3aa: CASIGDGLAGNEQFF; CDR3nt: TGTGCCAGCATAGGCGATGGACTAGCGGGAAATGAGCAGTTCTTC
d_gene: NA; j_gene: TRBJ1-5; abundance: once; v_gene: TRBV15; CDR3aa: CATSSRGGNQPQHF; CDR3nt: TGTGCCACCAGCTCCCGGGGGGGTAATCAGCCCCAGCATTTT
d_gene: TRBD2; j_gene: TRBJ2-3; abundance: NA; v_gene: TRBV18; CDR3aa: CASSRDPGGTDTQYF; CDR3nt: TGTGCCAGCTCACGGGACCCGGGAGGGACAGATACGCAGTATTTT
d_gene: TRBD1; j_gene: TRBJ1-1; abundance: once; v_gene: TRBV5-6; CDR3aa: CASSVLTGGFTEAFF; CDR3nt: TGTGCCAGCAGCGTTCTAACAGGGGGCTTCACTGAAGCTTTCTTT
d_gene: TRBD2; j_gene: TRBJ2-2; abundance: few; v_gene: TRBV15; CDR3aa: CATSGGTSGSLGAVF; CDR3nt: TGTGCCACCAGCGGCGGGACTAGCGGGAGTTTGGGAGCTGTTTTT
d_gene: NA; j_gene: TRBJ2-3; abundance: NA; v_gene: TRBV11-2; CDR3aa: CASSLSDTQYF; CDR3nt: TGTGCCAGCAGCCTTTCAGATACGCAGTATTTT
d_gene: TRBD2; j_gene: TRBJ2-1; abundance: once; v_gene: TRBV7-8; CDR3aa: CASSLVGAGSGRVRGNNEQFF; CDR3nt: TGTGCCAGCAGCTTAGTCGGGGCGGGTAGCGGGAGGGTGAGAGGAAACAATGAGCAGTTCTTC
d_gene: NA; j_gene: TRBJ1-2; abundance: NA; v_gene: TRBV6-1; CDR3aa: CASSLQTGYTF; CDR3nt: TGTGCCAGCAGCCTCCAGACAGGCTACACCTTC
d_gene: TRBD2; j_gene: TRBJ2-7; abundance: NA; v_gene: TRBV6-6; CDR3aa: CATAGTSGTISYEQYF; CDR3nt: TGTGCCACTGCCGGGACTAGCGGGACGATCTCCTACGAGCAGTACTTC
d_gene: TRBD1; j_gene: TRBJ1-2; abundance: NA; v_gene: TRBV5-6; CDR3aa: CASYSQGSYGYTF; CDR3nt: TGTGCCAGCTACTCACAGGGGTCCTATGGCTACACCTTC
d_gene: TRBD2; j_gene: TRBJ2-7; abundance: NA; v_gene: TRBV25-1; CDR3aa: CASSGTSGAPEQYF; CDR3nt: TGTGCCAGCAGTGGCACTAGCGGAGCCCCCGAGCAGTACTTC
d_gene: NA; j_gene: TRBJ2-5; abundance: NA; v_gene: TRBV23-1; CDR3aa: CASSLGGSQETQYF; CDR3nt: TGCGCCAGCAGTCTAGGAGGTTCACAAGAGACCCAGTACTTC
d_gene: TRBD1; j_gene: TRBJ2-7; abundance: NA; v_gene: TRBV28; CDR3aa: CASRIQGNYEQYF; CDR3nt: TGTGCCAGCAGGATACAGGGGAACTACGAGCAGTACTTC
d_gene: NA; j_gene: TRBJ1-1; abundance: NA; v_gene: TRBV7-3; CDR3aa: CASSPGHAATEAFF; CDR3nt: TGTGCCAGCAGCCCGGGACACGCGGCAACTGAAGCTTTCTTT
d_gene: TRBD2; j_gene: TRBJ2-3; abundance: few; v_gene: TRBV19; CDR3aa: CASSILAGMTDTQYF; CDR3nt: TGTGCCAGTAGTATACTAGCGGGAATGACAGATACGCAGTATTTT
d_gene: TRBD2; j_gene: TRBJ2-7; abundance: NA; v_gene: TRBV5-4; CDR3aa: CASSLGGGRNEQYF; CDR3nt: TGTGCCAGCAGCTTGGGGGGGGGACGGAACGAGCAGTACTTC
d_gene: TRBD1; j_gene: TRBJ2-7; abundance: few; v_gene: TRBV5-4; CDR3aa: CASSSGQGLPYEQYF; CDR3nt: TGTGCCAGCAGCTCTGGACAGGGATTACCCTACGAGCAGTACTTC
d_gene: NA; j_gene: TRBJ2-3; abundance: NA; v_gene: TRBV5-1; CDR3aa: CASSLRGLDTQYF; CDR3nt: TGCGCCAGCAGCTTGCGGGGGTTGGATACGCAGTATTTT
d_gene: TRBD1; j_gene: TRBJ2-4; abundance: NA; v_gene: TRBV7-8; CDR3aa: CASSSGQGTKNIQYF; CDR3nt: TGTGCCAGCAGCTCTGGACAGGGAACCAAAAACATTCAGTACTTC
d_gene: NA; j_gene: TRBJ1-1; abundance: NA; v_gene: TRBV29-1; CDR3aa: CSVSLSEEVAFF; CDR3nt: TGCAGCGTTAGTCTGAGCGAGGAAGTAGCTTTCTTT
d_gene: TRBD1; j_gene: TRBJ2-5; abundance: NA; v_gene: TRBV7-9; CDR3aa: CASSPGTVGETQYF; CDR3nt: TGTGCCAGCAGCCCCGGGACAGTGGGGGAGACCCAGTACTTC
d_gene: TRBD2; j_gene: TRBJ2-3; abundance: NA; v_gene: TRBV4-2; CDR3aa: CASSQASGRPDTQYF; CDR3nt: TGTGCCAGCAGCCAAGCTAGCGGGAGACCAGATACGCAGTATTTT
d_gene: NA; j_gene: TRBJ1-2; abundance: NA; v_gene: TRBV7-9; CDR3aa: CASSLVGAHNYGYTF; CDR3nt: TGTGCCAGCAGCTTAGTTGGGGCACATAACTATGGCTACACCTTC
d_gene: NA; j_gene: TRBJ1-1; abundance: NA; v_gene: TRBV21-1; CDR3aa: CASIKPWGLGNTEAFF; CDR3nt: NA
d_gene: NA; j_gene: TRBJ1-1; abundance: NA; v_gene: TRBV28; CDR3aa: CASSLRGLAFF; CDR3nt: TGTGCCAGCAGTTTGAGAGGGTTGGCTTTCTTT
d_gene: NA; j_gene: TRBJ2-2; abundance: NA; v_gene: TRBV27; CDR3aa: CASSLFPRLDVGTGELFF; CDR3nt: TGTGCCAGCAGTTTATTCCCTAGACTAGATGTGGGGACCGGGGAGCTGTTTTTT
d_gene: TRBD2; j_gene: TRBJ2-1; abundance: NA; v_gene: TRBV2; CDR3aa: CASSVAGGWGEQFF; CDR3nt: TGTGCCAGCAGTGTGGCGGGAGGGTGGGGTGAGCAGTTCTTC
d_gene: TRBD1; j_gene: TRBJ2-7; abundance: few; v_gene: TRBV29-1; CDR3aa: CSVGQGETYEQYF; CDR3nt: TGCAGCGTAGGACAGGGGGAAACCTACGAGCAGTACTTC
d_gene: NA; j_gene: TRBJ1-5; abundance: NA; v_gene: TRBV6-1; CDR3aa: CASSDILQGLANQPQHF; CDR3nt: TGTGCCAGCAGTGATATATTACAGGGCTTGGCAAATCAGCCCCAGCATTTT
d_gene: NA; j_gene: TRBJ2-1; abundance: NA; v_gene: TRBV18; CDR3aa: CASSPNGRRNEQFF; CDR3nt: TGTGCCAGCTCACCAAACGGGAGAAGGAATGAGCAGTTCTTC
d_gene: TRBD2; j_gene: TRBJ2-2; abundance: NA; v_gene: TRBV10-1; CDR3aa: CASSELPAREGTGELFF; CDR3nt: TGCGCCAGCAGTGAGTTGCCTGCGCGGGAGGGCACCGGGGAGCTGTTTTTT